The next 16 T cell receptor beta chains were all read from a single sample in a study of T-cell memory formation after mild COVID-19 (TCRdb year 2021). Library prep was done by 5' RACE. The sample was run on an Illumina NovaSeq 6000. TCRdb trimmed public reads at Q25 via fastp, called clones via MiXCR and kept in-frame beta chains. CDR3 protein duplicates are merged, each entry listing the most common genes and DNA. In all, the sample holds 120,000 to 150,000 distinct CDR3 sequences, and more than 13% of those were seen once. Around 30% of the sample goes to the ten largest clones. The sample comprised PBMCs or a T cell subset sorted from them (not recorded which). The receptors stem from an adult woman who had mild COVID-19 (a few samples of this study predate the infection). The sample titles of this study are shuffled in the database, so cell type and time point are left out; the donor was told from shared clones.

The genes are TRBV7-9 and TRBJ1-1; TRBD1 matches 7 bases. The CDR3 length is 16 residues. Germline values: CDR1 SEHNR, CDR2 FQNEAQ (reference sequence). V lost 1 base to trimming and J lost 0 bases; unmatched junction nucleotides: 5. CDR3 bases: TGTGCCAGCAGCTTAGACCGGACAGGCCTGAACACTGAAGCTTTCTTT. It specifies CASSLDRTGLNTEAFF.

The chain links TRBV4-1 to TRBJ1-1; D perhaps matches TRBD1 (6 bases). CDR3 length: 15 amino acids. Trimming removed 0 bases from V and 0 bases from J, with 8 bases in between. Germline loops: CDR1 MGHRA, CDR2 YSYEKL. CDR3 sequence (DNA): TGCGCCAGCAGCCAAGACCACAGGGTGAACACTGAAGCTTTCTTT. Protein: CASSQDHRVNTEAFF.

The genes are TRBV3-1 and TRBJ2-1; D might be TRBD1 (5 bases). Trimming removed 4 bases from V and 0 bases from J, with 13 bases in between. The germline gives CDR1 LGHDT, CDR2 YNNKEL (reference sequence). CDR3 length equals 16 residues. The CDR3 DNA sequence: TGTGCCAGCAGCCTTGAAGGGGCCTTCTCCTACAATGAGCAGTTCTTC. Amino acids: CASSLEGAFSYNEQFF.

V and J are TRBV12-3 or TRBV12-4 and TRBJ2-7; weak D call: TRBD2 (7 bases). The CDR3 runs to 13 residues. V dropped 3 bases and J dropped 6 bases, with 12 bases sitting between them. CDR3 in amino acids: CASSLGGGTEQYF. CDR3 nucleotide sequence: TGTGCCAGCAGTTTGGGCGGGGGCACCGAGCAGTACTTC.

This clonotype was seen at least ten times. This sequence joins TRBV5-1 and TRBJ2-3; D gene uncertain. CDR3 length equals 13 residues. V lost 0 bases and J 1 base, leaving 3 bases between the germline ends. In germline, CDR1 is SGHRS, CDR2 YFSETQ. CDR3: CASSLGGTDTQYF. The CDR3 nucleotides read TGCGCCAGCAGCTTGGGGGGCACAGATACGCAGTATTTT. Combining the CDR3 with reference TRBV5-1 and TRBJ2-3 gives the whole variable domain KAGVTQTPRYLIKTRGQQVTLSCSPISGHRSVSWYQQTPGQGLQFLFEYFSETQRNKGNFPGRFSGRQFSNSRSEMNVSTLELGDSALYLCASSLGGTDTQYFGPGTRLTVL.

The J gene is TRBJ2-7, the V gene TRBV9; a weak D match, TRBD1 (5 bases). Trimming removed 2 bases at V and 3 bases at J, with 12 bases between. From germline, CDR1 is SGDLS and CDR2 YYNGEE. The CDR3 is 14 residues long. The chain's CDR3 is CASSVSGKIYEQYF. The CDR3 DNA follows: TGTGCCAGCAGCGTCTCAGGGAAGATCTACGAGCAGTACTTC. The whole variable domain, remainder taken from reference TRBV9 and TRBJ2-7, is DSGVTQTPKHLITATGQRVTLRCSPRSGDLSVYWYQQSLDQGLQFLIQYYNGEERAKGNILERFSAQQFPDLHSELNLSSLELGDSALYFCASSVSGKIYEQYFGPGTRLTVT.

The chain joins TRBV5-1 to TRBJ2-7; D unclear. V was trimmed by 4 bases and J by 2 bases, leaving 10 bases between them. This CDR3 contains 13 residues. Germline CDR1 reads SGHRS; CDR2 reads YFSETQ. This CDR3 reads CASSLDHAYEQYF. CDR3 nucleotide sequence: TGCGCCAGCAGCCTGGACCATGCCTACGAGCAGTACTTC. The complete variable domain, with remaining parts taken from reference TRBV5-1 and TRBJ2-7, reads KAGVTQTPRYLIKTRGQQVTLSCSPISGHRSVSWYQQTPGQGLQFLFEYFSETQRNKGNFPGRFSGRQFSNSRSEMNVSTLELGDSALYLCASSLDHAYEQYFGPGTRLTVT.

This clonotype was recorded a few times. The chain carries TRBV7-6 and TRBJ2-7, with D possibly being TRBD1 or TRBD2 (5 bases each). V lost 11 bases and J lost 6, with 14 bases in between. This CDR3 has 11 residues. Germline CDR1 and CDR2: SGHVS and FNYEAQ. CDR3 sequence (DNA): TGTGCCGTAGGGACGAACGGCGAGCAGTACTTC. Encoded protein: CAVGTNGEQYF. Supplemented by reference TRBV7-6 and TRBJ2-7, the full variable domain reads GAGVSQSPRYKVTKRGQDVALRCDPISGHVSLYWYRQALGQGPEFLTYFNYEAQQDKSGLPNDRFSAERPEGSISTLTIQRTEQRDSAMYRCAVGTNGEQYFGPGTRLTVT.

This clonotype appeared a few times. The chain recombines TRBV4-1 with TRBJ2-7; 12 positions agree with TRBD2. V was clipped by 2 bases and J by 5 bases; unmatched bases: 4. Germline CDR1 is MGHRA and CDR2 is YSYEKL. This CDR3 contains 15 residues. CDR3 sequence (DNA): TGCGCCAGCAGCCAAAGACTAGCGGGGGAGGACGAGCAGTACTTC. It encodes CASSQRLAGEDEQYF.

This clonotype has just a few counts. V is TRBV4-2 and J is TRBJ2-1; tentative D call: TRBD2 (6 bases). Trimming left V 3 bases short and J 6 bases short, with 12 bases between. This CDR3 is built from 14 residues. CDR1 is LGHNA and CDR2 is YNFKEQ in the germline V gene. CDR3 region: CASSQRDGRNEQFF. CDR3 coding DNA: TGTGCCAGCAGCCAGCGGGACGGCCGCAATGAGCAGTTCTTC.

The V call is TRBV18, the J call TRBJ2-7; TRBD1 agrees at 7 bases. Trimming took 3 bases from V and 4 from J; bases not matched to a gene: 6. The CDR3 has 14 amino acids. Per the germline V gene, CDR1 is KGHSH and CDR2 is LQKENI. This CDR3 is CASSPGDSLYEQYF. CDR3 nucleotide sequence: TGTGCCAGCTCACCTGGGGACAGCCTATACGAGCAGTACTTC.

This clonotype showed up just a few times. This sequence joins TRBV12-3 or TRBV12-4 and TRBJ2-1; maybe TRBD1 (5 bases). V lost 4 bases, J lost 0 bases, and 16 bases lay in between. The CDR3 contains 17 residues. CDR3 sequence: CASSWWGYLSSYNEQFF. The CDR3 DNA is TGTGCCAGCAGTTGGTGGGGCTACCTGAGCTCCTACAATGAGCAGTTCTTC.

The chain recombines TRBV3-1 with TRBJ2-2, with D possibly called TRBD1 or TRBD2 (6 bases each). Trimming removed 6 bases at V and 7 bases at J, with 15 bases between. Germline V gene sequence: CDR1 LGHDT, CDR2 YNNKEL (reference sequence). The CDR3 contains 14 residues. CDR3 sequence (DNA): TGTGCCAGCAGTCCCCCGGGGGCGAGCGGGGAGCTGTTTTTT. It yields the protein CASSPPGASGELFF.

This clonotype has ten or more counts. This chain uses TRBV7-9 with TRBJ2-4; 8 nucleotides align to TRBD1. The CDR3 length is 15 residues. Germline V lookup: CDR1 SEHNR, CDR2 FQNEAQ (reference sequence). V was clipped by 4 bases and J by 8 bases; unmatched bases: 10. The CDR3 bases are TGTGCCAGCAGCTCCAGGACAGGGAGTGTGGACATTCAGTACTTC. Its protein is CASSSRTGSVDIQYF.

This clonotype was counted between two and nine times. V and J are TRBV5-1 and TRBJ2-7; TRBD1 aligns across 9 bases. CDR1 is SGHRS, CDR2 YFSETQ, per germline. The CDR3 totals 14 residues. After removal of 0 bases from V and 3 bases from J, the junction contained 1 base not matched to a gene. The CDR3 here is CASSLEDRGYEQYF. CDR3 DNA: TGCGCCAGCAGCTTGGAGGACAGGGGCTACGAGCAGTACTTC.

This clonotype turned up a few times. The V and J genes are TRBV4-1 and TRBJ2-1; D uncertain. CDR1 is MGHRA, CDR2 YSYEKL, per germline. Trimming shortened V by 0 bases and J by 7 bases, and 4 bases separated the two germline ends. The CDR3 totals 12 residues. CDR3 nucleotides: TGCGCCAGCAGCCAAGATTGGAATGAGCAGTTCTTC. Translating gives CASSQDWNEQFF.